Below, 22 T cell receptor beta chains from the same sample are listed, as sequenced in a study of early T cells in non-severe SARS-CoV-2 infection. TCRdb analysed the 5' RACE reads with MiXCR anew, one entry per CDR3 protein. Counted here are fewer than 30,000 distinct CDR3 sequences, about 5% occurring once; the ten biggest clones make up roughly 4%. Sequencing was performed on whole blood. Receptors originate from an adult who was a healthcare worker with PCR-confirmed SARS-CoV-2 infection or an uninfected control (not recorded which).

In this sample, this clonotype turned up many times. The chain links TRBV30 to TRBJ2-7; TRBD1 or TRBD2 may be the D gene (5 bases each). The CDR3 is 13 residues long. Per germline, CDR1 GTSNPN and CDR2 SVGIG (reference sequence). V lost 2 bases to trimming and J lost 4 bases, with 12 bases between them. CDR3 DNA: TGTGCCTGGAGTTGGGACCAGGGTTACGAGCAGTACTTC. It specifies CAWSWDQGYEQYF.

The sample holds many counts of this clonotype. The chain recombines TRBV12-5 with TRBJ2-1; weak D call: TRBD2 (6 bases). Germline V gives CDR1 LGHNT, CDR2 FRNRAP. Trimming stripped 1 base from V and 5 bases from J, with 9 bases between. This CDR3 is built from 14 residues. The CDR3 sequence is CASGLGLENNEQFF. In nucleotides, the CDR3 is TGTGCTAGTGGTTTGGGACTAGAGAACAATGAGCAGTTCTTC.

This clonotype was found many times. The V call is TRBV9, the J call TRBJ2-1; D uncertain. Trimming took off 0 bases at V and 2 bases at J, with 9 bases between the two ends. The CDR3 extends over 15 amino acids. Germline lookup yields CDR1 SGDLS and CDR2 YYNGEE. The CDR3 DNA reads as TGTGCCAGCAGCGTAGAGGGTAATCCCTACAATGAGCAGTTCTTC. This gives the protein CASSVEGNPYNEQFF.

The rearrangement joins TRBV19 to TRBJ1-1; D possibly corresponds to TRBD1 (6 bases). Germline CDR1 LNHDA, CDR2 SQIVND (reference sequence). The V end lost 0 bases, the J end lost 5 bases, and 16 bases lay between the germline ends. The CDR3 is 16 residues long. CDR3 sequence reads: CASSIDGVAGATEAFF. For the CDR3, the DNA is TGTGCCAGTAGTATAGATGGAGTGGCAGGGGCTACTGAAGCTTTCTTT.

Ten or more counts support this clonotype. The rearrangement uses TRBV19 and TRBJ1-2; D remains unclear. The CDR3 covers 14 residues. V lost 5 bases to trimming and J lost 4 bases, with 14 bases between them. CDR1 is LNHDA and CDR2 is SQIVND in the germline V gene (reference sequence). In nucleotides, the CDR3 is TGTGCCAGTAGTTTTCTCCCGGAAGTCTATGGCTACACCTTC. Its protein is CASSFLPEVYGYTF.

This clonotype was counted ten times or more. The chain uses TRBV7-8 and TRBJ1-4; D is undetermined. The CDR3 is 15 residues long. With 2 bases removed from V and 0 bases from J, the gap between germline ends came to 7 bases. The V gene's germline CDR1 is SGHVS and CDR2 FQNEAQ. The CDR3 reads CASSLREATNEKLFF. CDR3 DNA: TGTGCCAGCAGCTTACGTGAAGCAACTAATGAAAAACTGTTTTTT.

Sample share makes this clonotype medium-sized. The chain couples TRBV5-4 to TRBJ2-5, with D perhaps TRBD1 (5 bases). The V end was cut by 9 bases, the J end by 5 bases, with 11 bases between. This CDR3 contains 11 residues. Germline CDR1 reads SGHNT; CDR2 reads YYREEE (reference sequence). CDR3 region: CAILAGETQYF. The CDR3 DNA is TGTGCCATCTTGGCAGGGGAGACCCAGTACTTC.

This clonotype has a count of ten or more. DNA of the CDR3: TGTGCCAGCTCACCGACAGGGAACACTGAAGCTTTCTTT. It yields the protein CASSPTGNTEAFF. The chain joins TRBV18 to TRBJ1-1, with a tentative D call TRBD1 (6 bases). Trimming shortened V by 3 bases and J by 1 base, and 6 bases separated the two germline ends. This CDR3 contains 13 residues. Germline V gives CDR1 KGHSH, CDR2 LQKENI.

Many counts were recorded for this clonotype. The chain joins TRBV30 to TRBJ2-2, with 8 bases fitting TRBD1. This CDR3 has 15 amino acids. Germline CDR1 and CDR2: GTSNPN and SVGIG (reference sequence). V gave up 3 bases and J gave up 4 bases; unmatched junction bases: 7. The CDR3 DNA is TGTGCCTGGAGGCCCCAGGGGGCCGTCACCGGGGAGCTGTTTTTT. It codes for CAWRPQGAVTGELFF.

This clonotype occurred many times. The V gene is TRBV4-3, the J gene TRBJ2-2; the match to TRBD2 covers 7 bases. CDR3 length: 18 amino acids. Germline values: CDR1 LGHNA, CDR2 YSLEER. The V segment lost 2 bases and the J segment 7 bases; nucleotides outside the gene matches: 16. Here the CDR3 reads CASSQQGNRGVLIGELFF. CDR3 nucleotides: TGCGCCAGCAGCCAACAAGGGAATCGGGGGGTGCTAATCGGGGAGCTGTTTTTT.

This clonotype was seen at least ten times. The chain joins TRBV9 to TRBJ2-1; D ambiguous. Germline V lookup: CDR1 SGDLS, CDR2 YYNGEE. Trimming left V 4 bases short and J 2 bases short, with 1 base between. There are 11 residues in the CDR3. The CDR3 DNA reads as TGTGCCAGCAGCACCTACAATGAGCAGTTCTTC. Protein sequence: CASSTYNEQFF.

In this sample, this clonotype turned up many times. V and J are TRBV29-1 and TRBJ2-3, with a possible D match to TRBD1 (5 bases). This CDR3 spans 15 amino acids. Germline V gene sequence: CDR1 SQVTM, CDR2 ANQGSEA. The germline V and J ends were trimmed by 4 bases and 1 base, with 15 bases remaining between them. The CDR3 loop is CSVALFETGTDTQYF. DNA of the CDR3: TGCAGCGTTGCACTCTTCGAGACAGGCACAGATACGCAGTATTTT.

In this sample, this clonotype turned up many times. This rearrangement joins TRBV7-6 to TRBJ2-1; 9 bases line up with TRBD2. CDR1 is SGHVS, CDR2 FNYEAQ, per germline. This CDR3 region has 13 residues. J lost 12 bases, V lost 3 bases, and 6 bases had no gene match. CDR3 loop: CASSLVAGDSQFF. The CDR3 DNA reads TGTGCCAGCAGCTTGGTAGCGGGAGATTCGCAGTTCTTC. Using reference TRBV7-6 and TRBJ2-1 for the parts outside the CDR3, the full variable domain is GAGVSQSPRYKVTKRGQDVALRCDPISGHVSLYWYRQALGQGPEFLTYFNYEAQQDKSGLPNDRFSAERPEGSISTLTIQRTEQRDSAMYRCASSLVAGDSQFFGPGTRLTVL.

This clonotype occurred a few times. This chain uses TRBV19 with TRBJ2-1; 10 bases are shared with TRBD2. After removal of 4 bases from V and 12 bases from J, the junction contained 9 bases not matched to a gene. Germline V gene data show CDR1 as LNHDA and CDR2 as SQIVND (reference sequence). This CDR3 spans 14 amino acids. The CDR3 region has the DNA TGTGCCAGTAGTACACTGACTAGCGGGCAGGGGCAGTTCTTC. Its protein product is CASSTLTSGQGQFF.

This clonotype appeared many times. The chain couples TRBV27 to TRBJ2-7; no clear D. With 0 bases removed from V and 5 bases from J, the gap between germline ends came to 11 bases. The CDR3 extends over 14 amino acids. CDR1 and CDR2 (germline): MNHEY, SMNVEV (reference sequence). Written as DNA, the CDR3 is TGTGCCAGCAGTTTATCCCGATTAGGCAACGAGCAGTACTTC. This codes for CASSLSRLGNEQYF.

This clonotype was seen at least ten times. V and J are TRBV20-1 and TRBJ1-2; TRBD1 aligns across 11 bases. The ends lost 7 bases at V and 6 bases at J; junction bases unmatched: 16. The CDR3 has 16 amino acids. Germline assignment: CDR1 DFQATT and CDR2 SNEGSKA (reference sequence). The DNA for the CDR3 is TGCAGTGTCCCAAGGAGGACAGGGGGCGGGTCCCATGGCTACACCTTC. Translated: CSVPRRTGGGSHGYTF.

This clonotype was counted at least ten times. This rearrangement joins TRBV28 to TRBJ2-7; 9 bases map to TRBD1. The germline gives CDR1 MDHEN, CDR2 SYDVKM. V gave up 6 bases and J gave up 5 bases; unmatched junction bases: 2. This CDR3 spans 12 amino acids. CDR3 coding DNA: TGTGCCAGCAGGGGGACAGGGCACGAGCAGTACTTC. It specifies CASRGTGHEQYF.

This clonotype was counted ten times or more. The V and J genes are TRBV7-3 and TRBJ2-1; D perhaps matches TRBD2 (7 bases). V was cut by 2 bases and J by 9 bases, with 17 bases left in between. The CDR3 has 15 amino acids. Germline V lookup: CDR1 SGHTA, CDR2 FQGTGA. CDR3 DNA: TGTGCCAGCAGCTTAGAGAGCCTGGGAGGGGGTGAGCAGTTCTTC. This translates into CASSLESLGGGEQFF. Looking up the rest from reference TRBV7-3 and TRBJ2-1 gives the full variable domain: GAGVSQTPSNKVTEKGKYVELRCDPISGHTALYWYRQSLGQGPEFLIYFQGTGAADDSGLPNDRFFAVRPEGSVSTLKIQRTERGDSAVYLCASSLESLGGGEQFFGPGTRLTVL.

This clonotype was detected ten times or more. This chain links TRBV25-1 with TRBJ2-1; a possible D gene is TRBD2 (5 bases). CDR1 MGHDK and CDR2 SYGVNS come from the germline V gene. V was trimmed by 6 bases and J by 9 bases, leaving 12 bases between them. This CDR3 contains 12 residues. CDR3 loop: CASRSRGGEQFF. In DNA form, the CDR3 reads TGTGCCAGCAGAAGTCGGGGTGGTGAGCAGTTCTTC.

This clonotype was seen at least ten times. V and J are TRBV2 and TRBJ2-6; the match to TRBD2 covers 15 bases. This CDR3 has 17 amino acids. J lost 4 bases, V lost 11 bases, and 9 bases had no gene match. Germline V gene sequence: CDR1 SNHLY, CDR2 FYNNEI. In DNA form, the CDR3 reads TGTGCCGCCACGGGACTAGCGGGAGGACGAGGGGCCAACGTCCTGACTTTC. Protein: CAATGLAGGRGANVLTF.

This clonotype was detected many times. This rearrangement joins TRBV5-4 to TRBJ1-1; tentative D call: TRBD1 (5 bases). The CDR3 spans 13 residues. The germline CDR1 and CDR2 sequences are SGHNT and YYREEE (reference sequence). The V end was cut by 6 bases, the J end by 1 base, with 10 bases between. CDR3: CASMRQGNTEAFF. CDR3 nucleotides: TGTGCCAGCATGCGGCAGGGGAACACTGAAGCTTTCTTT.

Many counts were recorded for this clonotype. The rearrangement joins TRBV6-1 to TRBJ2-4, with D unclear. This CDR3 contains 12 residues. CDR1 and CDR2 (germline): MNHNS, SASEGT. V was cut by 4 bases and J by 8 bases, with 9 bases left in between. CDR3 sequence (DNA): TGTGCCAGCAGTGGGGATGGGGACATTCAGTACTTC. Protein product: CASSGDGDIQYF.